What follows are 7 T cell receptor beta chains derived from one specimen sequenced in a study of blood T cell repertoires in COVID-19. TCRdb keeps only in-frame clones here, not all; method: immunoSEQ multiplex PCR. The data show approximately 150,000 clones, 80% to 90% seen once. Sequenced material: peripheral blood. These receptors came from a man aged 18 to 35 with COVID-19, enrolled during active disease.

This clone was observed at least ten times. This sample includes further DNA sequences coding for the same CDR3. The rearrangement uses TRBV19 and TRBJ2-3; TRBD1 matches 7 bases. After removal of 6 bases from V and 1 base from J, the junction contained 7 bases not matched to a gene. CDR3 length: 15 amino acids. CDR1 and CDR2 from the germline V gene are LNHDA and SQIVND (reference sequence). CDR3 amino acids: CASSRPGQGTDTQYF. The DNA of the CDR3 is TGTGCCAGTAGCCGCCCCGGACAGGGCACAGATACGCAGTATTTT.

A single count supports this clone. The chain links TRBV23-1 to TRBJ2-5, with a weak D call TRBD2 (6 bases). TRBV23-1 is identified as an open reading frame with a role that is uncertain. V gave up 4 bases and J gave up 5 bases, with 17 bases separating them. CDR3 length: 15 amino acids. The CDR3 coding sequence is TGCGCCAGCAGTCCCCGGCAGGGCGGGGAGGAGACCCAGTACTTC. Its translation: CASSPRQGGEETQYF.

CDR3 residues: CASSLSNGRTDTQYF. In DNA, the CDR3 is TGTGCCAGCAGCTTAAGCAACGGGAGGACAGATACGCAGTATTTT. The V gene is TRBV7-9, the J gene TRBJ2-3; the match to TRBD2 covers 7 bases. The germline V gene encodes CDR1 SEHNR and CDR2 FQNEAQ (reference sequence). The CDR3 extends over 15 amino acids. J gave up 3 bases and V 2 bases, and 5 bases lay outside the gene matches.

The genes are TRBV5-4 and TRBJ1-6; 10 positions match TRBD1. The CDR3 loop spans 15 amino acids. Unmatched junction bases numbered 5, after V lost 4 bases and J lost 7 bases. In germline, CDR1 is SGHNT, CDR2 YYREEE (reference sequence). The CDR3: CASSVSGQGNSPLHF. The CDR3 DNA reads TGTGCCAGCAGCGTTTCGGGACAGGGGAATTCACCCCTCCACTTT.

The chain is built from TRBV19 and TRBJ2-7; D not certain. V lost 0 bases and J 3 bases, leaving 12 bases between the germline ends. Germline CDR1 and CDR2: LNHDA and SQIVND (reference sequence). This CDR3 is built from 15 residues. CDR3 nucleotides: TGTGCCAGTAGTATAGACGGTAAGCCCCACTACGAGCAGTACTTC. The encoded protein is CASSIDGKPHYEQYF.

This clone was seen a handful of times. This sequence joins TRBV2 and TRBJ1-3, with D perhaps TRBD1 (5 bases). Germline V CDR1 and CDR2: SNHLY, FYNNEI. The CDR3 is 14 residues long. Trimming took off 3 bases at V and 2 bases at J, with 8 bases between the two ends. The CDR3 here is CASSDRVAGNTIYF. The CDR3 DNA reads TGTGCCAGCAGTGACAGGGTGGCTGGAAACACCATATATTTT.

Notes on this clone: Other DNA sequences within the sample encode an identical CDR3. The chain has TRBV9 and TRBJ1-3, with 8 bases identical to TRBD1. Unmatched junction bases numbered 5, after V lost 4 bases and J lost 2 bases. The germline gives CDR1 SGDLS, CDR2 YYNGEE. This CDR3 has 15 residues. The CDR3 region is CASSTGQGPGNTIYF. CDR3 bases: TGTGCCAGCAGCACTGGACAGGGACCTGGAAACACCATATATTTT.